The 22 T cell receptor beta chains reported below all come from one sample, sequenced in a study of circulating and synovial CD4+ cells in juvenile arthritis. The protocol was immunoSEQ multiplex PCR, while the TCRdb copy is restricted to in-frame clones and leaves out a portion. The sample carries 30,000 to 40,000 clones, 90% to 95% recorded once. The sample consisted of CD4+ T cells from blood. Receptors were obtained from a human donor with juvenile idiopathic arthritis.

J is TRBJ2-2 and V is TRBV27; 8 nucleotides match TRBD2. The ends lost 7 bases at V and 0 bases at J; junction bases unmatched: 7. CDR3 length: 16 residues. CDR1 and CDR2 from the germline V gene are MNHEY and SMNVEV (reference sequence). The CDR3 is CASTLLTSANTGELFF. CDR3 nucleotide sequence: TGTGCCAGCACCCTCCTGACTAGCGCGAACACCGGGGAGCTGTTTTTT.

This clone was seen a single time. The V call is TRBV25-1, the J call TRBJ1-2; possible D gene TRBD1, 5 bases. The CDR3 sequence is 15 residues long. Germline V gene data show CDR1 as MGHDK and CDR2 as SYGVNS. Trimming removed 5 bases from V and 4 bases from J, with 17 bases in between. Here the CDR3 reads CASSPRDLGRYGYTF. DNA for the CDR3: TGTGCCAGCAGTCCCCGGGACTTAGGGCGCTATGGCTACACCTTC.

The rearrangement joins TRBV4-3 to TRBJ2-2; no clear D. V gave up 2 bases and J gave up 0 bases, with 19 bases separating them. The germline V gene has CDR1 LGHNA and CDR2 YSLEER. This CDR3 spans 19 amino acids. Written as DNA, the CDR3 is TGCGCCAGCAGCCAAATGATATCTGGCAGTACCGCGAACACCGGGGAGCTGTTTTTT. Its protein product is CASSQMISGSTANTGELFF.

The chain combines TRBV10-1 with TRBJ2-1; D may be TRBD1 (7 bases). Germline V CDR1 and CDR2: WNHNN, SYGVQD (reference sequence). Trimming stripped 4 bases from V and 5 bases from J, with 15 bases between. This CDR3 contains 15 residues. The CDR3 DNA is TGCGCCAGCAGTGTGGACAGGACTACACACAATGAGCAGTTCTTC. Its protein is CASSVDRTTHNEQFF.

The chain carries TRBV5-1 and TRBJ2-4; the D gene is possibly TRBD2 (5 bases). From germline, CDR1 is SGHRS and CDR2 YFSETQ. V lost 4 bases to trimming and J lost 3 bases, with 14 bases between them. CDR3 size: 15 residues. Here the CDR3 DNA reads TGCGCCAGCAGCCCACTCCCACGGGGCAAAAACATTCAGTACTTC. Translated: CASSPLPRGKNIQYF.

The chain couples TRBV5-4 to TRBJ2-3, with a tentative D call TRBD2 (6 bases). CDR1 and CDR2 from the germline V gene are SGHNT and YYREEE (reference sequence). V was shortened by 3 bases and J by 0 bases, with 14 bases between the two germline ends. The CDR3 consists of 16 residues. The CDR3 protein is CASSSLRLGSTDTQYF. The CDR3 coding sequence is TGTGCCAGCAGCTCCCTTAGACTAGGGAGCACAGATACGCAGTATTTT. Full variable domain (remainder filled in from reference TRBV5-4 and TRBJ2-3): ETGVTQSPTHLIKTRGQQVTLRCSSQSGHNTVSWYQQALGQGPQFIFQYYREEENGRGNFPPRFSGLQFPNYSSELNVNALELDDSALYLCASSSLRLGSTDTQYFGPGTRLTVL.

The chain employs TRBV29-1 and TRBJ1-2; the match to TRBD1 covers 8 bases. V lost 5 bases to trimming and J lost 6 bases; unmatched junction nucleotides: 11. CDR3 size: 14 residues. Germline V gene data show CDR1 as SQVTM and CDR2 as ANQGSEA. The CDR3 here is CSVPDRGVKHGYTF. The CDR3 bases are TGCAGCGTTCCTGACAGGGGAGTGAAGCATGGCTACACCTTC.

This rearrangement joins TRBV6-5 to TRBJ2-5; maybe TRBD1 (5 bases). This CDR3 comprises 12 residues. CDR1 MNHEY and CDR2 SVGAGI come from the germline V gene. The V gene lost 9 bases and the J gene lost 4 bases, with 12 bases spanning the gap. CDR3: CASAPRAETQYF. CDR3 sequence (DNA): TGTGCCAGTGCCCCCAGGGCAGAGACCCAGTACTTC.

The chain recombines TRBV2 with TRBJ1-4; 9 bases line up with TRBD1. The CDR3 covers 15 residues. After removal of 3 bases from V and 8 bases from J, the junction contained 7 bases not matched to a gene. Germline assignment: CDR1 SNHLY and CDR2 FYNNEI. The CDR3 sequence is CASSDRDRAREKLFF. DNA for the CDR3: TGTGCCAGCAGTGATAGGGACAGGGCGAGGGAAAAACTGTTTTTT.

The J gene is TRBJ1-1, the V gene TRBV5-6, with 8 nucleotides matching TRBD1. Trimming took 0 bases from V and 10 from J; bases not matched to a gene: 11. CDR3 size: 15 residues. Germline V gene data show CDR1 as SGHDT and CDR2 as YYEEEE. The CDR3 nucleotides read TGTGCCAGCAGCTTGGCTCTGGACAGGGTGCGCGGAGCTTTCTTT. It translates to CASSLALDRVRGAFF.

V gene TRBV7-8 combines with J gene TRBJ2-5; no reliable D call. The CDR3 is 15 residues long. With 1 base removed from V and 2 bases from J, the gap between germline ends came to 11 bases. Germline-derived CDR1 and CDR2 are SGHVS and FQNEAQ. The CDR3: CASSLGSSRQETQYF. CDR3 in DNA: TGTGCCAGCAGCTTAGGGTCGTCCAGGCAAGAGACCCAGTACTTC.

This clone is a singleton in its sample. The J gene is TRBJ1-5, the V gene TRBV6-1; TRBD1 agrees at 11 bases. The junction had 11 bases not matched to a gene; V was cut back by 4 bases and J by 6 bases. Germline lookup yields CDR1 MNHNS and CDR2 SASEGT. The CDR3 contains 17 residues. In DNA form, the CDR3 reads TGTGCCAGCAGTGTTGGGACAGGGGGAAGGGGGGGTCAGCCCCAGCATTTT. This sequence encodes CASSVGTGGRGGQPQHF.

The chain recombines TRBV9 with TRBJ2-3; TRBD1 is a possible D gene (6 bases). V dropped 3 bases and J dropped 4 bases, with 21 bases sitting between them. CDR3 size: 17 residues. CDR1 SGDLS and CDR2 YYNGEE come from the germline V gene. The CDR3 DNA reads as TGTGCCAGCAGCGCATGGCCGGGACACCGAGGAGCAGATACGCAGTATTTT. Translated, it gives CASSAWPGHRGADTQYF. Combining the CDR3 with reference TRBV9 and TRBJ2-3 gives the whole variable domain DSGVTQTPKHLITATGQRVTLRCSPRSGDLSVYWYQQSLDQGLQFLIQYYNGEERAKGNILERFSAQQFPDLHSELNLSSLELGDSALYFCASSAWPGHRGADTQYFGPGTRLTVL.

This CDR3 reads CASSLGQGHQPQHF. Here the CDR3 DNA reads TGTGCCAGCAGTTTAGGACAGGGGCATCAGCCCCAGCATTTT. The chain couples TRBV6-5 to TRBJ1-5, with TRBD1 matching over 9 bases. The CDR3 has 14 amino acids. Germline assignment: CDR1 MNHEY and CDR2 SVGAGI. V was pared by 4 bases and J by 5 bases, with 3 bases of the junction left unmatched.

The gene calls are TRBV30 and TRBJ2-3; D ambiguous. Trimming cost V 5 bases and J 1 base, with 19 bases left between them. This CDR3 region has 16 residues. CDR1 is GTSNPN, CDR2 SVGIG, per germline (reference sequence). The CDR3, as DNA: TGTGCCTGGGGTACTGGTGGTCTCCCCGGCACAGATACGCAGTATTTT. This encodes CAWGTGGLPGTDTQYF.

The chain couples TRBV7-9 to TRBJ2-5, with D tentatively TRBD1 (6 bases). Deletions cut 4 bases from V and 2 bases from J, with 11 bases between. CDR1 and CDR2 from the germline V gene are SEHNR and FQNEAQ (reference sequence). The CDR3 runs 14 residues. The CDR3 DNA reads TGTGCCAGCAGCTCACGGACAGTACAAGAGACCCAGTACTTC. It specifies CASSSRTVQETQYF. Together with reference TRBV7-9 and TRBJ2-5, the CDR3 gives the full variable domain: DTGVSQNPRHKITKRGQNVTFRCDPISEHNRLYWYRQTLGQGPEFLTYFQNEAQLEKSRLLSDRFSAERPKGSFSTLEIQRTEQGDSAMYLCASSSRTVQETQYFGPGTRLLVL.

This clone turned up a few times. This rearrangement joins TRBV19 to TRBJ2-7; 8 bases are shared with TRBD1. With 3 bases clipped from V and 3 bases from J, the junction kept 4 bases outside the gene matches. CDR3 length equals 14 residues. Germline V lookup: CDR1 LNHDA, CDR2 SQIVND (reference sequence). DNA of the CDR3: TGTGCCAGTAGTATCGCAGGGGGCAGCTACGAGCAGTACTTC. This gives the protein CASSIAGGSYEQYF.

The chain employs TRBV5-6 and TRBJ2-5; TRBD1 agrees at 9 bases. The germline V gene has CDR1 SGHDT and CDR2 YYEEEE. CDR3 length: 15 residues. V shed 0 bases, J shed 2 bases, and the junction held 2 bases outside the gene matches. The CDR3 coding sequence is TGTGCCAGCAGCTTGGCCGGACAGGGGCAAGAGACCCAGTACTTC. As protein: CASSLAGQGQETQYF.

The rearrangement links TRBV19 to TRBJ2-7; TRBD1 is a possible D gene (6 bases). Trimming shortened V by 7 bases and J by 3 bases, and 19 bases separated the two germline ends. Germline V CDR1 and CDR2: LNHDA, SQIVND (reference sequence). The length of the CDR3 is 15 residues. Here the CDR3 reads CASTLLQGSYYEQYF. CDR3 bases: TGTGCCAGTACGCTACTACAGGGCTCCTACTACGAGCAGTACTTC.

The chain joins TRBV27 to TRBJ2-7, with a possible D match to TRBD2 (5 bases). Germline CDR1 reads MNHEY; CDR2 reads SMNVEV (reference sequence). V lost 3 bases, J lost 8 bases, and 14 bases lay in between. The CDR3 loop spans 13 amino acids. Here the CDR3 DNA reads TGTGCCAGCAGTTTTTTTGATCGGGGTAAGCAGTACTTC. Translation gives CASSFFDRGKQYF.

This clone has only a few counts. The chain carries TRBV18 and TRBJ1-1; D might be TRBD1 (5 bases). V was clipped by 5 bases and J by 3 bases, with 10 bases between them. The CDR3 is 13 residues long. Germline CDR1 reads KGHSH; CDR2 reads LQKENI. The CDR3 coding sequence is TGTGCCAGCTCATCCAGGGAGGACACTGAAGCTTTCTTT. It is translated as CASSSREDTEAFF.

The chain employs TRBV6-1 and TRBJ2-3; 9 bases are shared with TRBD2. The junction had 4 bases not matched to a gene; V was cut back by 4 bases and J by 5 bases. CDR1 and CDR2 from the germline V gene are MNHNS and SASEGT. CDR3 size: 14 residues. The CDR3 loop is CASSGGGALDTQYF. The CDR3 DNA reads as TGTGCCAGCAGTGGCGGGGGGGCTTTAGATACGCAGTATTTT.